The 8 T cell receptor beta chains in this list originate from one sample, sequenced in a study of T cells in Graves' hyperthyroidism and ophthalmopathy. Researchers took RNA transcripts and amplified the TCR beta CDR3 regions from them. The HTBI primer set served for first-round RT-PCR of the TCR CDR3. TCRdb reanalysed the multiplex PCR reads using MiXCR and keeps one entry per CDR3 protein. The table has approximately 370,000 distinct CDR3 sequences, more than 12% seen once. The sequencing input was blood. Receptors originate from a woman between 25 and 40 years old with Graves' hyperthyroidism.

This clonotype was counted at least ten times. The chain carries TRBV30 and TRBJ1-1, with D perhaps matching TRBD1 (5 bases). The V and J ends lost 1 base and 4 bases respectively, with 7 bases between them. This CDR3 is 12 amino acids long. Germline CDR1 is GTSNPN and CDR2 is SVGIG (reference sequence). The CDR3 protein is CAWSGGGTEAFF. CDR3 DNA sequence: TGTGCCTGGAGTGGGGGGGGCACTGAAGCTTTCTTT.

V usage is TRBV29-1 and J usage is TRBJ2-7; TRBD1 agrees at 10 bases. In germline, CDR1 is SQVTM, CDR2 ANQGSEA. There are 13 residues in the CDR3. V lost 7 bases and J lost 0; bases outside the gene matches: 3. The CDR3 reads CSAGTGDSYEQYF. In DNA form, the CDR3 reads TGCAGCGCCGGGACAGGGGACTCCTACGAGCAGTACTTC.

This clonotype has at least ten counts. The V gene is TRBV28, the J gene TRBJ1-2; D is possibly TRBD1 (6 bases). This CDR3 spans 14 amino acids. Germline V lookup: CDR1 MDHEN, CDR2 SYDVKM. Trimming stripped 3 bases from V and 2 bases from J, with 10 bases between. Written as DNA, the CDR3 is TGTGCCAGCAGTTTGAATAGGGGGAACTATGGCTACACCTTC. It specifies CASSLNRGNYGYTF.

The V call is TRBV12-3 or TRBV12-4, the J call TRBJ2-7, with D unclear. CDR3 length equals 12 residues. Trimming removed 6 bases from V and 8 bases from J, with 14 bases in between. CDR3 protein: CASSRNIAKQYF. As DNA, the CDR3 is TGTGCCAGCAGCCGTAATATTGCGAAGCAGTACTTC.

Worth noting for this clonotype: One base away lies a much larger clone, so this may be a sequencing read error. This chain links TRBV6-1 with TRBJ2-1; 11 bases map to TRBD2. The CDR3 extends over 15 amino acids. CDR1 and CDR2 from the germline V gene are MNHNS and SASEGT. CDR3 residues: CTSATLAGEGGEQFF. CDR3 nucleotide sequence: TGTACCAGCGCAACACTAGCGGGAGAAGGAGGTGAGCAGTTCTTC.

The sample holds a few counts of this clonotype. The V and J genes are TRBV5-1 and TRBJ2-7; D may match TRBD1 or TRBD2 (6 bases each). The CDR3 spans 16 residues. From germline, CDR1 is SGHRS and CDR2 YFSETQ. The ends were cut back, 3 bases at V and 0 bases at J, with 16 bases in the middle. CDR3 DNA sequence: TGCGCCAGCAGCTGGGGGGCCCAGGACAGCTCCTACGAGCAGTACTTC. This gives the protein CASSWGAQDSSYEQYF.

This clonotype was seen only a few times. The chain uses TRBV2 and TRBJ2-2; D uncertain. Germline V CDR1 and CDR2: SNHLY, FYNNEI. The CDR3 spans 14 residues. V shed 0 bases and J shed 4 bases, with 6 bases lying between them. The CDR3 sequence is CASSEAHSTGELFF. The DNA of the CDR3 is TGTGCCAGCAGTGAAGCGCACAGCACCGGGGAGCTGTTTTTT.

The CDR3 region has the DNA TGTGCCAGCAGTTTCCCGGGACTAGCGGGCCTGGATACGCAGTATTTT. Its translation is CASSFPGLAGLDTQYF. This chain joins TRBV28 and TRBJ2-3; 12 nucleotides match TRBD2. Germline assignment: CDR1 MDHEN and CDR2 SYDVKM. This CDR3 is built from 16 residues. V lost 3 bases to trimming and J lost 6 bases; unmatched junction nucleotides: 7.